This TCR beta chain was identified during a study of sequential checkpoint blockade in melanoma. This CDR3 comprises 14 residues. Unmatched junction bases numbered 3, after V lost 5 bases and J lost 1 base. Per germline, CDR1 SGHRS and CDR2 YFSETQ. Treatment specified: randomized to nivolumab then ipilimumab (arm A) or the reverse (arm B). DNA-damaging chemotherapy had not been given to any patient beforehand. TCRdb keeps only in-frame clones here, not all; method: immunoSEQ multiplex PCR. The sample gives some 22,000 clones, around 27% of which show up once; under 8.5% is in the top ten. This clonotype originated in a human donor with melanoma. V is TRBV5-1 and J is TRBJ2-5, with TRBD2 identical over 9 bases. This specimen consisted of tumor tissue (inferred from file names), obtained from a patient given nivolumab and ipilimumab in sequence. Here the CDR3 reads CASSGGRAQETQYF. As DNA, the CDR3 is TGCGCCAGCAGTGGCGGGAGGGCCCAAGAGACCCAGTACTTC.